The next 9 T cell receptor beta chains were all read from a single sample in a study of early T cells in non-severe SARS-CoV-2 infection. TCRdb reprocessed the 5' RACE reads via MiXCR and lists one record per CDR3 protein. Here the sample spans tens of thousands of distinct CDR3 sequences, about 10% being singletons. The sample here was whole blood, taken at baseline. All receptors derive from an adult who was a healthcare worker with PCR-confirmed SARS-CoV-2 infection or an uninfected control (not recorded which).

This clonotype was observed a few times. The chain links TRBV19 to TRBJ1-5; D uncertain. In germline, CDR1 is LNHDA, CDR2 SQIVND (reference sequence). The CDR3 consists of 16 residues. V was cut by 7 bases and J by 0 bases, with 16 bases left in between. As DNA, the CDR3 is TGTGCCAGTACCTTGGTCGGCAGTTATAGCAATCAGCCCCAGCATTTT. It is translated as CASTLVGSYSNQPQHF.

The chain carries TRBV11-3 and TRBJ1-1; TRBD1 is a possible D gene (5 bases). V shed 5 bases and J shed 0 bases, with 13 bases lying between them. The CDR3 totals 15 residues. The germline V gene encodes CDR1 SGHNT and CDR2 YENEEA. CDR3: CASSERQLMNTEAFF. CDR3 nucleotide sequence: TGTGCCAGCAGCGAAAGACAGCTCATGAACACTGAAGCTTTCTTT.

The rearrangement uses TRBV9 and TRBJ2-2; unclear D gene. The germline CDR1 and CDR2 sequences are SGDLS and YYNGEE. The CDR3 is 12 residues long. The V end was cut by 1 base, the J end by 8 bases, with 6 bases between. CDR3 sequence reads: CASSVQSGELFF. CDR3 bases: TGTGCCAGCAGCGTACAATCGGGGGAGCTGTTTTTT. Based on the CDR3 plus reference TRBV9 and TRBJ2-2, the full variable domain is DSGVTQTPKHLITATGQRVTLRCSPRSGDLSVYWYQQSLDQGLQFLIQYYNGEERAKGNILERFSAQQFPDLHSELNLSSLELGDSALYFCASSVQSGELFFGEGSRLTVL.

On this clonotype: An end of the junction differs from the germline gene, which may be a read error. The J gene is TRBJ1-5, the V gene TRBV7-8, with TRBD1 matching over 10 bases. Germline CDR1 is SGHVS and CDR2 is FQNEAQ. The CDR3 sequence is 15 residues long. CDR3 in DNA: TGTTCCAGCAGCTTAGGGGGACAGGGGAATCAGCCCCAGCATTTT. Encoded protein: CSSSLGGQGNQPQHF.

The chain uses TRBV5-1 and TRBJ2-1; D call uncertain. V lost 0 bases, J lost 5 bases, and 6 bases lay in between. The CDR3 contains 13 residues. Germline V gene sequence: CDR1 SGHRS, CDR2 YFSETQ. The CDR3 DNA is TGCGCCAGCAGCTTGGGACTGCACAATGAGCAGTTCTTC. Amino acid sequence: CASSLGLHNEQFF. Looking up the rest from reference TRBV5-1 and TRBJ2-1 gives the full variable domain: KAGVTQTPRYLIKTRGQQVTLSCSPISGHRSVSWYQQTPGQGLQFLFEYFSETQRNKGNFPGRFSGRQFSNSRSEMNVSTLELGDSALYLCASSLGLHNEQFFGPGTRLTVL.

This clonotype was seen more than once but under ten times. The chain uses TRBV7-2 and TRBJ2-6; D unresolved. The germline V and J ends were trimmed by 2 bases and 4 bases, with 9 bases remaining between them. Germline assignment: CDR1 SGHTA and CDR2 FQGNSA. This CDR3 contains 15 residues. The CDR3 region is CASSLRTEGANVLTF. The CDR3 DNA is TGTGCCAGCAGCTTAAGGACCGAAGGGGCCAACGTCCTGACTTTC.

The V gene is TRBV15, the J gene TRBJ2-5, with unresolved D. The V end was cut by 1 base, the J end by 9 bases, with 9 bases between. Germline V gene sequence: CDR1 LNHNV, CDR2 YYDKDF (reference sequence). This CDR3 region has 12 residues. CDR3 nucleotide sequence: TGTGCCACCAGCAGAGCTAATCACCCCCAGTACTTC. Amino acid sequence: CATSRANHPQYF.

This clonotype was seen repeatedly, ten times or more. The gene calls are TRBV7-8 and TRBJ2-1; 8 bases are a match to TRBD2. CDR3 size: 18 residues. Trimming removed 1 base from V and 6 bases from J; junction bases left unmatched: 14. Germline V CDR1 and CDR2: SGHVS, FQNEAQ. The CDR3 bases are TGTGCCAGCAGCTTAGGGTCGGCGGGAGGACTTATTCTCAATGAGCAGTTCTTC. Protein product: CASSLGSAGGLILNEQFF. Using reference TRBV7-8 and TRBJ2-1 for the parts outside the CDR3, the full variable domain is GAGVSQSPRYKVAKRGQDVALRCDPISGHVSLFWYQQALGQGPEFLTYFQNEAQLDKSGLPSDRFFAERPEGSVSTLKIQRTQQEDSAVYLCASSLGSAGGLILNEQFFGPGTRLTVL.

Ten or more counts support this clonotype. This chain joins TRBV6-6 and TRBJ2-7, with D hard to call. The germline V gene encodes CDR1 MNHNY and CDR2 SVGAGI (reference sequence). V lost 2 bases, J lost 3 bases, and 11 bases lay in between. This CDR3 has 14 amino acids. This CDR3 is CASSYDVTIYEQYF. The CDR3 DNA follows: TGTGCCAGCAGTTACGATGTCACCATCTACGAGCAGTACTTC.